The 32 T cell receptor beta chains below were found in one sample sequenced in a study of blood T cell repertoires in COVID-19 (dated by TCRdb to 2018 to 2020). Libraries were prepared through the immunoSEQ multiplex PCR assay. The table was pulled from immuneACCESS by TCRdb, which kept in-frame rearrangements only. Such tables lose some clones; where checked, under half of the loss comes from unresolved V genes, and the rest has no known cause. This sample gives approximately 130,000 clones in total; 70% to 90% of them show up just once. The top ten constitute 3% to 5% of the sample. The sequencing input was peripheral blood. These receptors all come from a man aged 55 to 69 with acute or convalescent COVID-19.

This CDR3 is CASSPREFYEQYF. CDR3 in DNA: TGTGCCAGCAGCCCGAGGGAGTTTTACGAGCAGTACTTC. This sequence joins TRBV7-2 and TRBJ2-7, with TRBD2 as a possible D gene (5 bases). Germline CDR1 reads SGHTA; CDR2 reads FQGNSA. This CDR3 has 13 residues. Trimming pared 5 bases from V and 4 bases from J, leaving 12 bases between.

This chain connects TRBV28 to TRBJ1-6; D is perhaps TRBD1 (5 bases). The CDR3 is 15 residues long. Germline V gene lookup returns CDR1 MDHEN and CDR2 SYDVKM. The germline V and J ends were trimmed by 5 bases and 7 bases, with 15 bases remaining between them. The CDR3 loop is CASSTPGLMNSPLHF. In nucleotides, the CDR3 is TGTGCCAGCAGTACTCCGGGACTGATGAATTCACCCCTCCACTTT.

The chain carries TRBV5-5 and TRBJ2-1, with TRBD2 identical over 7 bases. Germline V gene data show CDR1 as SGHKS and CDR2 as YYEKEE (reference sequence). The CDR3 has 15 residues. Germline trimming cut 4 bases from V and 3 bases from J; bases unmatched to any gene: 7. The CDR3 loop reads CASSVTRGGYNEQFF. The CDR3 DNA reads TGTGCCAGCAGCGTTACTCGCGGGGGCTACAATGAGCAGTTCTTC.

This chain uses TRBV27 with TRBJ2-1, with 7 bases aligning to TRBD2. The CDR3 has 15 residues. Germline-derived CDR1 and CDR2 are MNHEY and SMNVEV (reference sequence). The V gene end was trimmed by 6 bases and the J gene end by 1 base; junction bases not matched to a gene: 6. CDR3 protein: CASRLRGVSYNEQFF. CDR3 DNA sequence: TGTGCCAGCAGGCTCCGGGGGGTTTCCTACAATGAGCAGTTCTTC.

The table lists this clone with a count of one. The J gene is TRBJ2-1, the V gene TRBV27, with 9 bases matching TRBD1. The junction had 6 bases not matched to a gene; V was cut back by 7 bases and J by 5 bases. The CDR3 loop spans 14 amino acids. Per germline, CDR1 MNHEY and CDR2 SMNVEV (reference sequence). The CDR3 region has the DNA TGTGCCAGCATTTCGGGACAGGGAAACAATGAGCAGTTCTTC. Its translation: CASISGQGNNEQFF.

CDR3 nucleotide sequence: TGTGCCAGCAGTTTTGGACAGCTTAATGAAAAACTGTTTTTT. It translates to CASSFGQLNEKLFF. The J gene is TRBJ1-4, the V gene TRBV6-5, with D possibly matching TRBD1 (6 bases). Germline CDR1 and CDR2: MNHEY and SVGAGI. The CDR3 contains 14 residues. The V end was cut by 4 bases, the J end by 4 bases, with 10 bases between.

The rearrangement links TRBV2 to TRBJ1-1, with D possibly being TRBD1 (5 bases). Per the germline V gene, CDR1 is SNHLY and CDR2 is FYNNEI. The CDR3 totals 13 residues. The V and J ends lost 8 bases and 1 base respectively, with 11 bases between them. This CDR3 is CASLATGNTEAFF. The CDR3 DNA sequence: TGTGCCAGCCTTGCTACAGGGAACACTGAAGCTTTCTTT.

Only a few counts were recorded for this clone. V and J are TRBV5-5 and TRBJ2-1, with 8 bases matching TRBD1. Germline-derived CDR1 and CDR2 are SGHKS and YYEKEE (reference sequence). This CDR3 has 17 residues. The ends lost 0 bases at V and 2 bases at J; junction bases unmatched: 7. The CDR3 DNA is TGTGCCAGCAGCTTGGCTGCTCGGGACAGGACCTACAATGAGCAGTTCTTC. Its protein is CASSLAARDRTYNEQFF.

This chain joins TRBV5-8 and TRBJ2-7; weak D call: TRBD2 (5 bases). Germline loops: CDR1 SGHTS, CDR2 YDEGEE. This CDR3 spans 13 amino acids. Trimming took 2 bases from V and 6 from J, leaving 12 bases between them. The CDR3 sequence is CASSFGGTSEQYF. In DNA, the CDR3 is TGTGCCAGCAGCTTCGGAGGAACTAGCGAGCAGTACTTC.

The genes are TRBV6-2 or TRBV6-3 and TRBJ2-5, with D possibly TRBD2 on 6 matching bases. Germline CDR1 MNHEY, CDR2 SVGEGT. Trimming stripped 0 bases from V and 6 bases from J, with 20 bases between. The CDR3 length is 17 residues. CDR3 nucleotides: TGTGCCAGCAGTTACTCAGCGGTGACGGGAGAGGGAAAGACCCAGTACTTC. Translated, it gives CASSYSAVTGEGKTQYF.

The chain is built from TRBV30 and TRBJ2-1, with TRBD2 identical over 11 bases. Germline-derived CDR1 and CDR2 are GTSNPN and SVGIG (reference sequence). The CDR3 contains 15 residues. V lost 7 bases and J lost 9; bases outside the gene matches: 14. In nucleotides, the CDR3 is TGTGCCTCCCGGTGGGTGCTAGCGGGAGGCGGTGAGCAGTTCTTC. Protein sequence: CASRWVLAGGGEQFF.

The V gene is TRBV24-1, the J gene TRBJ2-7, with TRBD1 matching over 12 bases. After removal of 5 bases from V and 1 base from J, the junction contained 11 bases not matched to a gene. The germline V gene encodes CDR1 KGHDR and CDR2 SFDVKD. The CDR3 covers 18 residues. The CDR3 is CATSAPGTGGKGSYEQYF. CDR3 nucleotides: TGTGCCACCAGTGCCCCCGGGACAGGGGGCAAGGGATCCTACGAGCAGTACTTC.

V usage is TRBV3-1 (or the pseudogene TRBV3-2) and J usage is TRBJ2-5; D not certain. V lost 0 bases and J lost 7, with 12 bases in between. Germline values: CDR1 LGHDT, CDR2 YNNKEL (reference sequence). This CDR3 has 14 amino acids. CDR3 DNA: TGTGCCAGCAGCCAAGATGACTCCCTCCGGACCCAGTACTTC. Translating it yields CASSQDDSLRTQYF.

The chain employs TRBV29-1 and TRBJ2-2, with D maybe TRBD1 (6 bases). Germline lookup yields CDR1 SQVTM and CDR2 ANQGSEA. The CDR3 runs 13 residues. Trimming left V 4 bases short and J 5 bases short, with 11 bases between. The CDR3 here is CSVGRGETGELFF. The CDR3 DNA is TGCAGCGTTGGCAGGGGCGAAACCGGGGAGCTGTTTTTT.

J is TRBJ2-1 and V is TRBV6-2 or TRBV6-3, with TRBD2 matching over 7 bases. V shed 6 bases and J 2 bases; nucleotides not matched to a gene: 7. Germline CDR1 and CDR2: MNHEY and SVGEGT. The CDR3 is made up of 15 amino acids. The CDR3 sequence is CASSQSGVAYNEQFF. In nucleotides, the CDR3 is TGTGCCAGCAGCCAAAGCGGGGTAGCCTACAATGAGCAGTTCTTC.

The chain couples TRBV27 to TRBJ1-2, with 7 bases identical to TRBD1. This CDR3 has 13 residues. Germline V gene lookup returns CDR1 MNHEY and CDR2 SMNVEV (reference sequence). The V gene end was trimmed by 6 bases and the J gene end by 5 bases; junction bases not matched to a gene: 6. This chain's CDR3 is CASSLGDRYGYTF. The CDR3 DNA reads as TGTGCCAGCAGCCTAGGGGACAGATATGGCTACACCTTC.

This chain connects TRBV19 to TRBJ2-5; D ambiguous. The V gene lost 5 bases and the J gene lost 2 bases, with 9 bases spanning the gap. Per germline, CDR1 LNHDA and CDR2 SQIVND (reference sequence). CDR3 length equals 13 residues. The DNA for the CDR3 is TGTGCCAGTAGTCCTCAGACTCAAGAGACCCAGTACTTC. Translated, it gives CASSPQTQETQYF.

This chain links TRBV5-6 with TRBJ2-7; 13 nucleotides match TRBD2. V lost 3 bases to trimming and J lost 5 bases; unmatched junction nucleotides: 2. This CDR3 contains 14 residues. CDR1 SGHDT and CDR2 YYEEEE come from the germline V gene. CDR3 nucleotides: TGTGCCAGCAGCTGGGGGACTAGCGGGAACGAGCAGTACTTC. Protein: CASSWGTSGNEQYF.

The chain employs TRBV5-1 and TRBJ1-5, with 8 nucleotides matching TRBD1. V lost 5 bases and J lost 4; bases outside the gene matches: 8. Germline assignment: CDR1 SGHRS and CDR2 YFSETQ. This CDR3 contains 15 residues. The DNA of the CDR3 is TGCGCCAGCAGGGCGGGGACAGGCCTAAATCAGCCCCAGCATTTT. Its protein product is CASRAGTGLNQPQHF.

This sequence joins TRBV7-2 and TRBJ1-5; perhaps TRBD1 as D (6 bases). There are 14 residues in the CDR3. Deletions cut 2 bases from V and 6 bases from J, with 11 bases between. Germline V gene sequence: CDR1 SGHTA, CDR2 FQGNSA. CDR3 DNA sequence: TGTGCCAGCAGCTTACAGGGGTTGGGTCAGCCCCAGCATTTT. Its protein is CASSLQGLGQPQHF. Drawing the rest from reference TRBV7-2 and TRBJ1-5, the complete variable domain is GAGVSQSPSNKVTEKGKDVELRCDPISGHTALYWYRQSLGQGLEFLIYFQGNSAPDKSGLPSDRFSAERTGGSVSTLTIQRTQQEDSAVYLCASSLQGLGQPQHFGDGTRLSIL.

The chain joins TRBV5-6 to TRBJ2-3; tentatively, D is TRBD2 (6 bases). Trimming pared 4 bases from V and 0 bases from J, leaving 6 bases between. The length of the CDR3 is 13 residues. Germline V lookup: CDR1 SGHDT, CDR2 YYEEEE. The chain's CDR3 is CASSGTSTDTQYF. CDR3 DNA sequence: TGTGCCAGCAGCGGGACTAGCACAGATACGCAGTATTTT.

The genes are TRBV7-2 and TRBJ2-3, with unresolved D. There are 13 residues in the CDR3. Germline V CDR1 and CDR2: SGHTA, FQGNSA. V lost 2 bases to trimming and J lost 0 bases, with 3 bases between them. CDR3 region: CASSLYSTDTQYF. The CDR3 DNA follows: TGTGCCAGCAGCTTATATAGCACAGATACGCAGTATTTT.

The rearrangement joins TRBV5-1 to TRBJ2-5; 8 bases map to TRBD1. Germline-derived CDR1 and CDR2 are SGHRS and YFSETQ. V lost 5 bases to trimming and J lost 0 bases; unmatched junction nucleotides: 6. The CDR3 runs 15 residues. The CDR3 here is CASRAGTGNQETQYF. The CDR3 DNA sequence: TGCGCCAGCAGGGCTGGGACAGGCAACCAAGAGACCCAGTACTTC.

Only one count was recorded for this clone. The chain is built from TRBV7-2 and TRBJ2-2; 11 bases map to TRBD2. V shed 6 bases, J shed 4 bases, and the junction held 4 bases outside the gene matches. CDR1 and CDR2 (germline): SGHTA, FQGNSA. The CDR3 has 15 residues. Here the CDR3 reads CASSLGLAVTGELFF. CDR3 nucleotides: TGTGCCAGCAGTTTGGGACTAGCGGTCACCGGGGAGCTGTTTTTT.

V gene TRBV21-1 combines with J gene TRBJ2-1; the table's D call, TRBD2, has no DNA check behind it. TRBV21-1 is annotated as a pseudogene. The CDR3 loop spans 18 amino acids. CDR3 DNA: TGTGCCAGCAGCAACGGGGGACTAGCGGGGTACTCCTACAATGAGCAGTTCTTC. Its translation is CASSNGGLAGYSYNEQFF.

The V gene is TRBV10-3, the J gene TRBJ2-5; 7 bases map to TRBD1. Germline V gene lookup returns CDR1 ENHRY and CDR2 SYGVKD. Trimming at V came to 3 bases and at J to 2 bases, leaving 6 bases not matched to a gene. The CDR3 covers 15 residues. The CDR3 DNA reads as TGTGCCATCAGTGACTATGGACAGGAGCAAGAGACCCAGTACTTC. Translating gives CAISDYGQEQETQYF.

The gene calls are TRBV19 and TRBJ2-1; 9 nucleotides align to TRBD1. Germline CDR1 and CDR2: LNHDA and SQIVND (reference sequence). The V segment lost 5 bases and the J segment 2 bases; nucleotides outside the gene matches: 4. This CDR3 is 15 amino acids long. CDR3 amino acids: CASSERTGAYNEQFF. The CDR3 bases are TGTGCCAGTAGTGAAAGGACAGGGGCCTACAATGAGCAGTTCTTC.

The gene calls are TRBV6-6 and TRBJ1-5; D gene ambiguous. Between the trimmed V and J ends, which lost 2 bases and 3 bases, there was a span of 11 bases. The germline V gene encodes CDR1 MNHNY and CDR2 SVGAGI (reference sequence). This CDR3 has 15 residues. CDR3 protein: CASSYGRGNNQPQHF. The CDR3, as DNA: TGTGCCAGCAGTTACGGTAGAGGGAACAATCAGCCCCAGCATTTT.

On this clone: Other DNA sequences in this specimen translate into the identical CDR3. This chain links TRBV5-1 with TRBJ1-4; D gene unclear. Between the trimmed V and J ends, which lost 0 bases and 2 bases, there was a span of 8 bases. Germline V lookup: CDR1 SGHRS, CDR2 YFSETQ. The CDR3 length is 15 residues. The CDR3 DNA is TGCGCCAGCAGCTTGGAGGGAGCGACTAATGAAAAACTGTTTTTT. This codes for CASSLEGATNEKLFF.

The CDR3 DNA is TGTGCTAGTGGTTTGCCTGGGACAGGGGAGGATACGCAGTATTTT. Translation: CASGLPGTGEDTQYF. The J gene is TRBJ2-3, the V gene TRBV12-5, with 10 positions matching TRBD1. V shed 2 bases and J 6 bases; nucleotides not matched to a gene: 5. The CDR3 covers 15 residues. Germline-derived CDR1 and CDR2 are LGHNT and FRNRAP.

The chain has TRBV27 and TRBJ2-1; TRBD2 matches at 7 bases. Trimming took 6 bases from V and 1 from J; bases not matched to a gene: 9. CDR1 and CDR2 (germline): MNHEY, SMNVEV (reference sequence). The CDR3 is 16 residues long. CDR3 in amino acids: CASSRGAGESYNEQFF. For the CDR3, the DNA is TGTGCCAGCAGCCGAGGGGCGGGAGAGTCCTACAATGAGCAGTTCTTC.

V gene TRBV6-6 combines with J gene TRBJ1-5; possibly TRBD1 for D (6 bases). Trimming shortened V by 0 bases and J by 1 base, and 10 bases separated the two germline ends. The CDR3 totals 16 residues. Germline loops: CDR1 MNHNY, CDR2 SVGAGI (reference sequence). The CDR3: CASSYSGAPSNQPQHF. The CDR3, as DNA: TGTGCCAGCAGTTACTCGGGGGCCCCCAGCAATCAGCCCCAGCATTTT.